This T cell receptor (beta chain) was profiled in a study of PD-1 blockade in classical Hodgkin lymphoma. Study observations and caveats: It was reported that newly diagnosed patients had less baseline TCR diversity than healthy donors. While CD8+ TCR diversity did not rise significantly by C4D1, CD4+ TCR diversity did.

The table came from immunoSEQ multiplex PCR; TCRdb's copy has only in-frame clones and leaves some out. The data contain about 17,000 clones, about two thirds of them singletons. Trimming took 7 bases from V and 0 from J, leaving 21 bases between them. The germline V gene encodes CDR1 SGHAT and CDR2 FQDESV (reference sequence). The CDR3 sequence is 18 residues long. This clone was seen just once. What it binds is unknown. Following autologous stem cell transplantation, relapse occurred in every patient, and exposure to brentuximab vedotin varied. V usage is TRBV11-1 and J usage is TRBJ2-2; D perhaps matches TRBD2 (6 bases). The source is a human donor with classical Hodgkin lymphoma. The sample here was peripheral blood mononuclear cells (PBMCs), taken before the second cycle of nivolumab. Here the CDR3 DNA reads TGTGCCAGCAACCAAAGTCCCGGGACTCCTTCGAACACCGGGGAGCTGTTTTTT. It is translated as CASNQSPGTPSNTGELFF.